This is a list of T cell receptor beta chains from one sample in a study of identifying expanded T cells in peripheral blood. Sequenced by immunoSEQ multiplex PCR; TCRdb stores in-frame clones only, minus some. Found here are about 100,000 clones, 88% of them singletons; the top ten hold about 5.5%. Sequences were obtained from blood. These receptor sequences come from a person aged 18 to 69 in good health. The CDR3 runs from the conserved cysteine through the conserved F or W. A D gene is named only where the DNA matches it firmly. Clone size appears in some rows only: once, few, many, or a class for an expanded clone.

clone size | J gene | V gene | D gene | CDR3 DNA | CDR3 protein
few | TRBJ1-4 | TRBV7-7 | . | TGTGCCAGCAGCTTAAATACAGGTGAAAAACTGTTTTTT | CASSLNTGEKLFF
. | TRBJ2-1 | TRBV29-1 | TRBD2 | TGCAGCGTCGAGGGGACTAGCGGGATGGTTAGGAGCAATGAGCAGTTCTTC | CSVEGTSGMVRSNEQFF
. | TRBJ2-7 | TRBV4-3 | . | TGCGCCAGCAGCCAAGATCGGGTAGGGTTTTCCTACGAGCAGTACTTC | CASSQDRVGFSYEQYF
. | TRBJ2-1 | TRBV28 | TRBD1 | TGTGCCAGCATGTCTCTGGACAGGCGAACTTACAATGAGCAGTTCTTC | CASMSLDRRTYNEQFF
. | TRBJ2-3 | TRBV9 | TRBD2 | TGTGCCAGCAGTTGGGCTAGCGGAACAGATACGCAGTATTTT | CASSWASGTDTQYF
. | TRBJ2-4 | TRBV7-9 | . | TGTGCCAGCAGCCATTCCGGACAGCCGCTAGCCAAAAACATTCAGTACTTC | CASSHSGQPLAKNIQYF
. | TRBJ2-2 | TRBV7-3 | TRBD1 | TGTGCCAGCAGCTTATCTCCCGGACAGGGAGAAACCGGGGAGCTGTTTTTT | CASSLSPGQGETGELFF
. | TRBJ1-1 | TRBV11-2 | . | TGTGCCAGCAGCTTAGGTGGGATACTGAACACTGAAGCTTTCTTT | CASSLGGILNTEAFF
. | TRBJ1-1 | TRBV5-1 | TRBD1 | TGCGCCAGCAGCTTACGGACAGGGGTGAACACTGAAGCTTTCTTT | CASSLRTGVNTEAFF
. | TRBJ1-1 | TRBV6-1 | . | TGTGCCAGCAGTGTTATGGACACTGAAGCTTTCTTT | CASSVMDTEAFF
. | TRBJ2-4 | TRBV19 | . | TGTGCCAGTAGTTTCCAGGGAAAAAACATTCAGTACTTC | CASSFQGKNIQYF
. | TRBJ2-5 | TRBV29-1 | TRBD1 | TGCAGCGCCGGACAGGGGGGCGAGACCCAGTACTTC | CSAGQGGETQYF
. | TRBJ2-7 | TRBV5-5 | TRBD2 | TGTGCCAGCAGCTTATCTGGGAGGGCGAGCTCCTACGAGCAGTACTTC | CASSLSGRASSYEQYF
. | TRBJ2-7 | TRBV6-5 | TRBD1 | TGTGCCAGCAGTCGGACAGGGGGGTTCTACGAGCAGTACTTC | CASSRTGGFYEQYF
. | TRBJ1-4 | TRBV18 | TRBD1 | TGTGCCAGCTCACTCTCGACAGGGATAGGTGAAAAACTGTTTTTT | CASSLSTGIGEKLFF
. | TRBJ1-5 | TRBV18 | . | TGTGCCAGCTCACCCTCTGGTACTCAGCCCCAGCATTTT | CASSPSGTQPQHF
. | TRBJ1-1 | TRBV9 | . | TGTGCCAGCAGCGTAGGGGGGGTCAGTGAAGCTTTCTTT | CASSVGGVSEAFF
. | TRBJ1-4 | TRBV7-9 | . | TGTGCCAGCAGCTTCCGGGACTTCGGACGAGAAAAACTGTTTTTT | CASSFRDFGREKLFF
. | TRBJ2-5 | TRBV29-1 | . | TGCAGCGTTCGCCCCGACAGCCAAGAGACCCAGTACTTC | CSVRPDSQETQYF
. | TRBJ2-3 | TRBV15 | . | TGTGCCACCAGCAGGGAATACCAGGGAGATACGCAGTATTTT | CATSREYQGDTQYF
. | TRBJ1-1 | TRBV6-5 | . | TGTGCCAGCAGTCCCCGGGGCAAGGGGGGCACTGAAGCTTTCTTT | CASSPRGKGGTEAFF
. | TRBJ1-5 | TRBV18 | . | TGTGCCAGCTCACCACAGGGTAACGGGAATCAGCCCCAGCATTTT | CASSPQGNGNQPQHF
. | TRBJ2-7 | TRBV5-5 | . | TGTGCCAGCAGCTTGGAAAGATATTCCCACGAGCAGTACTTC | CASSLERYSHEQYF
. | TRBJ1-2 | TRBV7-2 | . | TGTGCCAGCAGCTTGTCCTCCGGGGCTGATGGCTACACCTTC | CASSLSSGADGYTF
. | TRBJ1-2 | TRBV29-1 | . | TGCAGCGTACTAAAGCAGGGGCTGGGAGGCTACACCTTC | CSVLKQGLGGYTF
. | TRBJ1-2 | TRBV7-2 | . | TGTGCCAGCAGCCAAGCCCGGACAGTCGCGGGCTACACCTTC | CASSQARTVAGYTF
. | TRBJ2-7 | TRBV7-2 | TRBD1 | TGTGCCAGCAGCTTAGTCGGGACAGGGGTCTCCTACGAGCAGTACTTC | CASSLVGTGVSYEQYF
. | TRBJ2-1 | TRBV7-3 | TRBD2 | TGTGCCAGCAGCCTAGCGGGGGGGCCGTCCAATGAGCAGTTCTTC | CASSLAGGPSNEQFF
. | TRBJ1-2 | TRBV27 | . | TGTGCCAGCACTCTGCGGCACCCGTATGGCTACACCTTC | CASTLRHPYGYTF
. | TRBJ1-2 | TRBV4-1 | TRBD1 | TGCGCCAGCAGCCAAGGGCAGGGGGCTGCCTATGGCTACACCTTC | CASSQGQGAAYGYTF
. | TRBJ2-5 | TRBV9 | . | TGTGCCAGCAGCGTAACTGGTGGGACCAAGGTGACCCAGTACTTC | CASSVTGGTKVTQYF
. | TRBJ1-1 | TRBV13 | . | TGTGCCAGCAGCTTGGGGGGGAGTATTATTGAAGCTTTCTTT | CASSLGGSIIEAFF
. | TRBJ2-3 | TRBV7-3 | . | TGTGCCAGCAGCTGGAGTAATGGCGCGAGCACAGATACGCAGTATTTT | CASSWSNGASTDTQYF
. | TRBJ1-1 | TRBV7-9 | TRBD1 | TGTGCCAGCAGCCTTGGGACAGGGGGAATGAACACTGAAGCTTTCTTT | CASSLGTGGMNTEAFF
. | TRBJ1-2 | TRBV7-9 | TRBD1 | TGTGCCAGCAGCTCCGGGGTAGGGGGCGGCTACACCTTC | CASSSGVGGGYTF
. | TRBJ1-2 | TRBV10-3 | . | TGTGCCATCAGTGAGTCGATCGGGGTTACTAACTATGGCTACACCTTC | CAISESIGVTNYGYTF
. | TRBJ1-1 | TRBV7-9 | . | TGTGCCAGCAGCCCGATGACAGTGAACACTGAAGCTTTCTTT | CASSPMTVNTEAFF